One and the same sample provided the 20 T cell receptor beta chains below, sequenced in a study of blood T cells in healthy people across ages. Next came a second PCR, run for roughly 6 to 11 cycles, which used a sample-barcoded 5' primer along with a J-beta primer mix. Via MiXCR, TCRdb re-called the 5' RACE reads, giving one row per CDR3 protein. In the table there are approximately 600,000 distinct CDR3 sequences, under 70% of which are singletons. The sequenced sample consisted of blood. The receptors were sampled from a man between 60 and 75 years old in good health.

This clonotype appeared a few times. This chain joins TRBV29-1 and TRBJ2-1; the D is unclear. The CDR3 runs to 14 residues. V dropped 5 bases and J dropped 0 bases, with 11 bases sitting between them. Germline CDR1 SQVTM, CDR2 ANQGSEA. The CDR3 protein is CSVLPWGSYNEQFF. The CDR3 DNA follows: TGCAGCGTTCTACCCTGGGGCTCCTACAATGAGCAGTTCTTC.

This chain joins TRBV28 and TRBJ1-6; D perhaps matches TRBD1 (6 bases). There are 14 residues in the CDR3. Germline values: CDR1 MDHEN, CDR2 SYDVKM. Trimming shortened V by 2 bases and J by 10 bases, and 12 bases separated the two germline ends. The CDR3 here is CASSLGTQGSPLHF. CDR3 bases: TGTGCCAGCAGTTTAGGGACCCAGGGGTCACCCCTCCACTTT.

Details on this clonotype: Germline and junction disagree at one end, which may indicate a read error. The CDR3, as DNA: TGCAGTGCTAGAGAAGACACCATCTTCTATGACTACACCTTC. This codes for CSAREDTIFYDYTF. The J gene is TRBJ1-2, the V gene TRBV20-1; D is undetermined. CDR3 length: 14 amino acids. Germline V gene sequence: CDR1 DFQATT, CDR2 SNEGSKA (reference sequence).

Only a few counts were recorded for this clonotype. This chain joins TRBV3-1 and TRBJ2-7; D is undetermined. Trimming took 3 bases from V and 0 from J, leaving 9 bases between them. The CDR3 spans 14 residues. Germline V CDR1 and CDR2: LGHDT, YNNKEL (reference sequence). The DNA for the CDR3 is TGTGCCAGCAGCCACCATTTCGTCTCCTACGAGCAGTACTTC. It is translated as CASSHHFVSYEQYF.

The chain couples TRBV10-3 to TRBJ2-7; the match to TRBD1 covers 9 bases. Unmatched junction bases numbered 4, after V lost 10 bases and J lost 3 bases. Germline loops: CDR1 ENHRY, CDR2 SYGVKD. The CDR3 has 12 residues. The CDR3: CATTGGLYEQYF. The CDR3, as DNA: TGTGCCACCACAGGGGGCCTCTACGAGCAGTACTTC.

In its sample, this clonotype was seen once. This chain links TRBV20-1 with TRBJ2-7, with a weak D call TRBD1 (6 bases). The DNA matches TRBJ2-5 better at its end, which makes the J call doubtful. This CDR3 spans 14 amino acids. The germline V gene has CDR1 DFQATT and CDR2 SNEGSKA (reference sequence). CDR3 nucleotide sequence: TGCAGTGCGGATAAAGGGACACAACAAGAGACCCAGTACTTC. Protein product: CSADKGTQQETQYF.

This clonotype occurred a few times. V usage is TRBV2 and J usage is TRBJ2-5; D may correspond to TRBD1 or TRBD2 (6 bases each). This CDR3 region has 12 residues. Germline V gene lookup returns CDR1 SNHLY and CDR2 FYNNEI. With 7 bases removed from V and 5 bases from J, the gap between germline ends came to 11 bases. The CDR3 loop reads CASTGAGETQYF. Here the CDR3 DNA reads TGTGCCAGCACGGGGGCGGGGGAGACCCAGTACTTC.

The CDR3 DNA sequence: TGCGCCAGCAGCCGCTACACGGGCACCTACAATGAGCAGTTCTTC. As protein: CASSRYTGTYNEQFF. The rearrangement uses TRBV4-1 and TRBJ2-1; no reliable D call. Germline CDR1 reads MGHRA; CDR2 reads YSYEKL. This CDR3 spans 15 amino acids. Trimming removed 4 bases at V and 2 bases at J, with 12 bases between.

The CDR3 DNA reads as TGTGCCAGCAGCTTAGCTGCAGGGGGCGGTAGGAGCACTGAAGCTTTCTTT. Its translation: CASSLAAGGGRSTEAFF. This chain joins TRBV7-9 and TRBJ1-1; 8 bases agree with TRBD1. Germline V gene lookup returns CDR1 SEHNR and CDR2 FQNEAQ (reference sequence). CDR3 size: 17 residues. V trimming: 0 bases; J trimming: 4 bases; junction bases outside the gene matches: 10.

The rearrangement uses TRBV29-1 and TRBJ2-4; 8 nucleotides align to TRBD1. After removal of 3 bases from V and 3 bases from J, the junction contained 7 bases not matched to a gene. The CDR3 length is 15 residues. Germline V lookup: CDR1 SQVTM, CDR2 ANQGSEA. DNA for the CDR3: TGCAGCGTTGACAGGCAGGGGGCCGGCAAAAACATTCAGTACTTC. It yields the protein CSVDRQGAGKNIQYF. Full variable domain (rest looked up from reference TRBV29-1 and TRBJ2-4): SAVISQKPSRDICQRGTSLTIQCQVDSQVTMMFWYRQQPGQSLTLIATANQGSEATYESGFVIDKFPISRPNLTFSTLTVSNMSPEDSSIYLCSVDRQGAGKNIQYFGAGTRLSVL.

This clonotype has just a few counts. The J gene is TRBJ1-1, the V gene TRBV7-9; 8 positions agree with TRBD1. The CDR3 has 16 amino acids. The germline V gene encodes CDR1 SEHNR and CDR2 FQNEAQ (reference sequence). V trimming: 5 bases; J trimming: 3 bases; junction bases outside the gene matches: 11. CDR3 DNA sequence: TGTGCCAGCAGCCTAGGACAGGGCCTGTCTGACACTGAAGCTTTCTTT. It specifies CASSLGQGLSDTEAFF.

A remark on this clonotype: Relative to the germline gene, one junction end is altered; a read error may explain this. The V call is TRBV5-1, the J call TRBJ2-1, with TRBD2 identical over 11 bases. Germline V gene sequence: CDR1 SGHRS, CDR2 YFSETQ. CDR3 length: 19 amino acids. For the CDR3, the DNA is TGCGCCAACAGCCCCGGGACTAGCGGTGTGACCAGCTCCTACAATGAGCAGTTCTTC. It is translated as CANSPGTSGVTSSYNEQFF.

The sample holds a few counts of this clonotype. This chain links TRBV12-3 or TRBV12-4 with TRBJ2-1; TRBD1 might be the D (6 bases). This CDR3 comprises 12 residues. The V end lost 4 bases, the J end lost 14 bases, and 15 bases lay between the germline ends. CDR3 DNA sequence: TGTGCCAGCAGTTCGCCCAACAGGGTCGAGTTCTTC. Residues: CASSSPNRVEFF.

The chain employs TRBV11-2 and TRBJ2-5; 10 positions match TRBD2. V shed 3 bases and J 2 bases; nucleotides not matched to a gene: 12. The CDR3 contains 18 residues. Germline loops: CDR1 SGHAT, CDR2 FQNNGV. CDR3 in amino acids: CASSLGSSGGHIQETQYF. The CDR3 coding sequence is TGTGCCAGCAGCTTGGGTTCTAGCGGGGGCCACATTCAAGAGACCCAGTACTTC.

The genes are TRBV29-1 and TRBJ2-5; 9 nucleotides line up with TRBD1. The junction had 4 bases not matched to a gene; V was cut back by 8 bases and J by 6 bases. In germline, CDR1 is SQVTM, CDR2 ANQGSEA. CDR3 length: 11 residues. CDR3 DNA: TGCAGCACCAACAGGGGGCAGACCCAGTACTTC. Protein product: CSTNRGQTQYF.

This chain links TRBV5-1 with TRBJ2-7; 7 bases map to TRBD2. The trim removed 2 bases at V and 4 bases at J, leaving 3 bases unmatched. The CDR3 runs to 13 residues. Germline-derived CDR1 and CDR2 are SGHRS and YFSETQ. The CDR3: CASSFRAGYEQYF. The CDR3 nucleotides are TGCGCCAGCAGCTTTCGAGCGGGGTACGAGCAGTACTTC.

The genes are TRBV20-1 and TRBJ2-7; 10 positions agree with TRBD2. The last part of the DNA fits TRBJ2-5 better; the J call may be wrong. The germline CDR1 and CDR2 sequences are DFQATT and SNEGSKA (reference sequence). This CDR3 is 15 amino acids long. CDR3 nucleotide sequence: TGCAGTGCTAGTTCTCCTGGGACTAGCGCCGAGACCCAGTACTTC. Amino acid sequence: CSASSPGTSAETQYF.

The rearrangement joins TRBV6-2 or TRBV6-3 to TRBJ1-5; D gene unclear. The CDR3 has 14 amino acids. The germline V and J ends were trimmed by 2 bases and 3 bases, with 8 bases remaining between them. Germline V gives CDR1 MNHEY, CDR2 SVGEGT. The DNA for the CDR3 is TGTGCCAGCAGTTACGAGGGAAACAATCAGCCCCAGCATTTT. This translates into CASSYEGNNQPQHF.

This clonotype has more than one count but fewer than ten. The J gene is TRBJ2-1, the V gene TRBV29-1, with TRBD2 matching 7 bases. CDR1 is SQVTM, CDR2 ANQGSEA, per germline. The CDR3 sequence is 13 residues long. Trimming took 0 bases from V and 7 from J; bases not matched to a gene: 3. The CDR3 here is CSVEEGGGNEQFF. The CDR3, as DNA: TGCAGCGTTGAAGAGGGGGGAGGGAATGAGCAGTTCTTC.

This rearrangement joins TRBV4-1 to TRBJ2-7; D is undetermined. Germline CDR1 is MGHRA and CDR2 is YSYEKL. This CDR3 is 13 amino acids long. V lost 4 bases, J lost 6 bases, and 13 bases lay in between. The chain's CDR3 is CASSPLIGTEQYF. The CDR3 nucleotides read TGCGCCAGCAGCCCACTAATCGGAACCGAGCAGTACTTC.